Each of the 30 T cell receptor beta chains below was sequenced from the same sample in a study of blood T cells in healthy people across ages. A second PCR, run for about 7 to 11 cycles, used a sample-barcoded 5' primer plus a J-beta primer mix. A single record per CDR3 protein comes from TCRdb applying MiXCR to the 5' RACE reads. This table has around 400,000 distinct CDR3 sequences, roughly half appearing once. The sequenced sample consisted of blood. Every receptor here comes from a man aged 55 to 70 in good health.

The sample holds a few counts of this clonotype. The rearrangement joins TRBV20-1 to TRBJ1-2, with no clear D. This CDR3 comprises 12 residues. V dropped 4 bases and J dropped 4 bases, with 10 bases sitting between them. Germline V gene data show CDR1 as DFQATT and CDR2 as SNEGSKA (reference sequence). As DNA, the CDR3 is TGCAGTGCTACCCAGGCGGGCTATGGCTACACCTTC. Translated, it gives CSATQAGYGYTF.

This clonotype has ten or more counts. The chain combines TRBV6-1 with TRBJ2-5, with D maybe TRBD2 (5 bases). The germline gives CDR1 MNHNS, CDR2 SASEGT. The CDR3 is made up of 16 amino acids. Trimming left V 3 bases short and J 5 bases short, with 19 bases between. This CDR3 reads CASSDLGVASGETQYF. In DNA form, the CDR3 reads TGTGCCAGCAGTGATCTGGGTGTCGCGTCGGGGGAGACCCAGTACTTC.

This chain uses TRBV5-4 with TRBJ2-1; 13 nucleotides agree with TRBD2. The CDR3 spans 19 residues. Germline V gene lookup returns CDR1 SGHNT and CDR2 YYREEE (reference sequence). V was clipped by 0 bases and J by 0 bases; unmatched bases: 6. The CDR3 here is CASSLVGLAGPSSYNEQFF. The DNA of the CDR3 is TGTGCCAGCAGCTTGGTGGGACTAGCGGGACCCAGCTCCTACAATGAGCAGTTCTTC. The complete variable domain, with remaining parts taken from reference TRBV5-4 and TRBJ2-1, reads ETGVTQSPTHLIKTRGQQVTLRCSSQSGHNTVSWYQQALGQGPQFIFQYYREEENGRGNFPPRFSGLQFPNYSSELNVNALELDDSALYLCASSLVGLAGPSSYNEQFFGPGTRLTVL.

The gene calls are TRBV6-6 and TRBJ2-4, with 8 bases identical to TRBD2. The closer fit of TRBJ2-5 to the DNA end suggests the J call may be wrong. The germline V gene encodes CDR1 MNHNY and CDR2 SVGAGI (reference sequence). The CDR3 runs 12 residues. The CDR3 spells CASNGGAETQYF. The CDR3 region has the DNA TGTGCCAGCAACGGGGGGGCAGAGACCCAGTACTTC.

The chain carries TRBV5-1 and TRBJ1-2; the match to TRBD1 covers 9 bases. The CDR3 is made up of 18 amino acids. Germline V gene sequence: CDR1 SGHRS, CDR2 YFSETQ. V lost 6 bases to trimming and J lost 4 bases; unmatched junction nucleotides: 19. CDR3 nucleotide sequence: TGCGCCAGCACGGACAGGGGAGAGACCCAGGGGGGAAGCTATGGCTACACCTTC. Its translation: CASTDRGETQGGSYGYTF.

There are a few counts of this clonotype. This chain joins TRBV12-5 and TRBJ2-6; D is uncertain. Germline CDR1 is LGHNT and CDR2 is FRNRAP. V lost 6 bases and J 0 bases, leaving 3 bases between the germline ends. The CDR3 is made up of 13 amino acids. This CDR3 is CASGRSGANVLTF. DNA for the CDR3: TGTGCTAGTGGCCGCTCTGGGGCCAACGTCCTGACTTTC.

A few counts support this clonotype. The gene calls are TRBV20-1 and TRBJ1-2, with 7 bases identical to TRBD1. The V and J ends lost 4 bases and 4 bases, in that order; junction bases with no gene match: 9. The germline CDR1 and CDR2 sequences are DFQATT and SNEGSKA (reference sequence). The CDR3 runs to 14 residues. This CDR3 reads CSATREGARYGYTF. The CDR3 DNA is TGCAGTGCTACCCGGGAGGGGGCGCGCTATGGCTACACCTTC.

This clonotype appeared once. The chain has TRBV7-2 and TRBJ2-1; 12 bases match TRBD2. The CDR3 totals 15 residues. V dropped 6 bases and J dropped 13; count of bases not matched to a gene: 13. Germline V CDR1 and CDR2: SGHTA, FQGNSA. The CDR3 here is CASRMTSGSLETQFF. CDR3 bases: TGTGCCAGCAGGATGACTAGCGGGAGTTTAGAGACCCAGTTCTTC.

This clonotype appeared many times. This rearrangement joins TRBV4-3 to TRBJ2-1; 8 nucleotides line up with TRBD1. Germline lookup yields CDR1 LGHNA and CDR2 YSLEER. V dropped 3 bases and J dropped 8; count of bases not matched to a gene: 9. The CDR3 sequence is 15 residues long. The CDR3: CASSHLGQGIDEQFF. CDR3 bases: TGCGCCAGCAGCCATCTTGGACAGGGAATCGATGAGCAGTTCTTC.

A few counts support this clonotype. This chain joins TRBV21-1 and TRBJ2-7; the DNA was not used to check the table's D call, TRBD1. The end of the DNA is better explained by TRBJ2-5, so the J call may be wrong. TRBV21-1 is listed as a pseudogene. The CDR3 is made up of 15 amino acids. The CDR3 region is CASSPRGAGQETQYF. The CDR3 DNA sequence: TGTGCCAGCAGCCCCAGGGGCGCCGGACAAGAGACCCAGTACTTC.

The chain links TRBV7-2 to TRBJ2-1, with 12 bases matching TRBD2. The CDR3 has 15 residues. V gave up 5 bases and J gave up 10 bases; unmatched junction bases: 9. Germline values: CDR1 SGHTA, CDR2 FQGNSA. The CDR3 DNA sequence: TGTGCCAGCAGCCCCCGCCTAGCGGGGGGGCTCGAGCAGTTCTTC. Its protein product is CASSPRLAGGLEQFF. Looking up the rest from reference TRBV7-2 and TRBJ2-1 gives the full variable domain: GAGVSQSPSNKVTEKGKDVELRCDPISGHTALYWYRQSLGQGLEFLIYFQGNSAPDKSGLPSDRFSAERTGGSVSTLTIQRTQQEDSAVYLCASSPRLAGGLEQFFGPGTRLTVL.

V is TRBV3-1 and J is TRBJ2-1, with 12 bases fitting TRBD2. The germline CDR1 and CDR2 sequences are LGHDT and YNNKEL (reference sequence). V lost 1 base, J lost 10 bases, and 8 bases stayed unmatched. The CDR3 contains 16 residues. The DNA of the CDR3 is TGTGCCAGCAGCCAAGCTCCTAGCGGGGGGGCCGGAGAGCAGTTCTTC. Protein sequence: CASSQAPSGGAGEQFF.

Comment on this clonotype: This may stem from a read error, because a much larger clone lies one nucleotide away. V is TRBV20-1 and J is TRBJ2-1; 11 positions match TRBD2. Germline CDR1 and CDR2: DFQATT and SNEGSKA (reference sequence). The ends lost 4 bases at V and 10 bases at J; junction bases unmatched: 9. The CDR3 consists of 14 residues. The CDR3 is CSATKLAGVNEQFF. CDR3 DNA: TGCAGTGCTACTAAACTAGCGGGAGTAAACGAGCAGTTCTTC.

About this clonotype itself: The junction departs from the called germline gene at one end, perhaps through a read error. V gene TRBV12-3 or TRBV12-4 combines with J gene TRBJ2-1; D remains unclear. The CDR3 extends over 13 amino acids. In nucleotides, the CDR3 is TGTGCTAGCAGTGGACCGCCCTACAATGAGCAGTTCTTC. The encoded protein is CASSGPPYNEQFF.

This clonotype was recorded a few times. The chain uses TRBV7-9 and TRBJ2-6; no reliable D call. Germline V CDR1 and CDR2: SEHNR, FQNEAQ (reference sequence). V lost 8 bases to trimming and J lost 4 bases, with 9 bases between them. The CDR3 runs to 13 residues. The CDR3 sequence is CASGFKGANVLTF. The CDR3 DNA follows: TGTGCCAGCGGATTTAAAGGGGCCAACGTCCTGACTTTC.

On this clonotype itself: A much larger clone lies a single base off, so this may be a read error. The J gene is TRBJ2-1, the V gene TRBV5-1, with 8 bases matching TRBD2. Per germline, CDR1 SGHRS and CDR2 YFSETQ. The junction had 9 bases not matched to a gene; V was cut back by 0 bases and J by 10 bases. This CDR3 has 15 amino acids. This CDR3 reads CASSLAVDGGGEQFF. CDR3 coding DNA: TGCGCCAGCAGCTTGGCTGTTGACGGGGGGGGAGAGCAGTTCTTC.

This clonotype was picked up many times. It may be a read error: a sequence one base away is much more abundant. The chain combines TRBV27 with TRBJ2-7; 7 nucleotides line up with TRBD2. This CDR3 spans 14 amino acids. The germline V gene has CDR1 MNHEY and CDR2 SMNVEV (reference sequence). V shed 3 bases, J shed 7 bases, and the junction held 9 bases outside the gene matches. CDR3 protein: CASSFSREGNEQYF. In DNA, the CDR3 is TGTGCCAGCAGTTTCTCCAGGGAGGGCAATGAGCAGTACTTC.

J is TRBJ2-6 and V is TRBV10-3; D is possibly TRBD1 (6 bases). The CDR3 totals 14 residues. V lost 4 bases and J lost 4, with 8 bases in between. Looked up from germline, CDR1 is ENHRY and CDR2 is SYGVKD. CDR3 nucleotide sequence: TGTGCCATCAGTGGGACAGAGGGGGCCAACGTCCTGACTTTC. This encodes CAISGTEGANVLTF.

V usage is TRBV3-1 and J usage is TRBJ2-7; no firm D call. V lost 0 bases and J 2 bases, leaving 11 bases between the germline ends. Germline CDR1 LGHDT, CDR2 YNNKEL (reference sequence). This CDR3 contains 15 residues. CDR3 residues: CASSQDGRPTYEQYF. Here the CDR3 DNA reads TGTGCCAGCAGCCAAGATGGGCGCCCCACCTACGAGCAGTACTTC.

CDR3 in amino acids: CASTRLGQGAYEQYF. CDR3 sequence (DNA): TGTGCCAGCACCAGACTGGGACAGGGGGCCTACGAGCAGTACTTC. The chain joins TRBV6-2 or TRBV6-3 to TRBJ2-7; 11 bases fit TRBD1. This CDR3 is 15 amino acids long. Germline CDR1 MNHEY, CDR2 SVGEGT. J gave up 2 bases and V 7 bases, and 7 bases lay outside the gene matches.

V is TRBV18 and J is TRBJ2-1; TRBD2 matches at 9 bases. Germline-derived CDR1 and CDR2 are KGHSH and LQKENI. Trimming cost V 3 bases and J 8 bases; bases outside gene matches: 2. This CDR3 region has 13 residues. CDR3 in amino acids: CASSPSGSDEQFF. The CDR3 bases are TGTGCCAGCTCACCTAGCGGGAGCGATGAGCAGTTCTTC.

The chain carries TRBV7-3 and TRBJ2-1; 8 bases map to TRBD2. With 5 bases clipped from V and 9 bases from J, the junction kept 12 bases outside the gene matches. This CDR3 has 15 residues. Germline V gene lookup returns CDR1 SGHTA and CDR2 FQGTGA. In DNA form, the CDR3 reads TGTGCCAGCAGCCGACAACTAGCGGCGCAGGGTGAGCAGTTCTTC. Translating it yields CASSRQLAAQGEQFF.

This chain uses TRBV6-2 or TRBV6-3 with TRBJ2-5; 9 bases fit TRBD1. The V segment lost 7 bases and the J segment 2 bases; nucleotides outside the gene matches: 8. Germline CDR1 reads MNHEY; CDR2 reads SVGEGT. This CDR3 contains 15 residues. CDR3 in amino acids: CASKQGAGAQETQYF. The CDR3 DNA reads TGTGCCAGCAAACAGGGGGCCGGGGCACAAGAGACCCAGTACTTC.

V usage is TRBV5-4 and J usage is TRBJ2-5; 7 bases line up with TRBD1. The J call may be faulty, since TRBJ2-7 better matches the DNA end. Germline V gene sequence: CDR1 SGHNT, CDR2 YYREEE (reference sequence). This CDR3 has 14 amino acids. CDR3 sequence reads: CASSFDRVRNEQYF. Written as DNA, the CDR3 is TGTGCCAGCAGCTTTGACAGGGTGAGGAACGAGCAGTACTTC.

The V gene is TRBV5-1, the J gene TRBJ2-7; 7 bases are a match to TRBD2. The J segment lost 6 bases and the V segment lost 3 bases, leaving 0 bases of the junction unmatched. Germline V CDR1 and CDR2: SGHRS, YFSETQ. CDR3 length: 11 residues. Written as DNA, the CDR3 is TGCGCCAGCAGCTCGGGGGGCGAGCAGTACTTC. This gives the protein CASSSGGEQYF.

The chain recombines TRBV9 with TRBJ2-7, with D tentatively TRBD1 or TRBD2 (5 bases each). Germline values: CDR1 SGDLS, CDR2 YYNGEE. The ends were cut back, 2 bases at V and 1 base at J, with 13 bases in the middle. This CDR3 is built from 15 residues. The CDR3 protein is CASSVGPYPSYEQYF. The CDR3 DNA reads as TGTGCCAGCAGCGTGGGACCCTACCCATCCTACGAGCAGTACTTC.

This clonotype was counted only a few times. The chain is built from TRBV7-2 and TRBJ2-5; D uncertain. Germline V gene lookup returns CDR1 SGHTA and CDR2 FQGNSA. The V end lost 5 bases, the J end lost 2 bases, and 21 bases lay between the germline ends. This CDR3 is 17 amino acids long. CDR3 sequence: CASSPLRGFLRQETQYF. In DNA form, the CDR3 reads TGTGCCAGCAGCCCCCTACGCGGCTTCCTGCGGCAAGAGACCCAGTACTTC.

The chain couples TRBV6-2 or TRBV6-3 to TRBJ1-1; D may be TRBD1 (6 bases). The CDR3 consists of 14 residues. V lost 7 bases and J lost 0, with 12 bases in between. The V gene's germline CDR1 is MNHEY and CDR2 SVGEGT. CDR3 sequence (DNA): TGTGCCAGCAATGGACAGAGAATGAACACTGAAGCTTTCTTT. Its protein product is CASNGQRMNTEAFF.

This clonotype was found many times. The chain joins TRBV9 to TRBJ2-7; 7 positions agree with TRBD1. Germline CDR1 SGDLS, CDR2 YYNGEE. This CDR3 is 14 amino acids long. J was trimmed by 0 bases and V by 4 bases; bases with no gene match: 4. The DNA of the CDR3 is TGTGCCAGCAGCCCCGGGACAGCCTCCTACGAGCAGTACTTC. Protein: CASSPGTASYEQYF.

V and J are TRBV3-1 and TRBJ2-7, with 8 bases identical to TRBD2. Unmatched junction bases numbered 8, after V lost 5 bases and J lost 2 bases. CDR1 is LGHDT, CDR2 YNNKEL, per germline (reference sequence). CDR3 length equals 15 residues. CDR3 loop: CASSKLAVGTYEQYF. In nucleotides, the CDR3 is TGTGCCAGCAGCAAACTAGCGGTAGGTACCTACGAGCAGTACTTC.